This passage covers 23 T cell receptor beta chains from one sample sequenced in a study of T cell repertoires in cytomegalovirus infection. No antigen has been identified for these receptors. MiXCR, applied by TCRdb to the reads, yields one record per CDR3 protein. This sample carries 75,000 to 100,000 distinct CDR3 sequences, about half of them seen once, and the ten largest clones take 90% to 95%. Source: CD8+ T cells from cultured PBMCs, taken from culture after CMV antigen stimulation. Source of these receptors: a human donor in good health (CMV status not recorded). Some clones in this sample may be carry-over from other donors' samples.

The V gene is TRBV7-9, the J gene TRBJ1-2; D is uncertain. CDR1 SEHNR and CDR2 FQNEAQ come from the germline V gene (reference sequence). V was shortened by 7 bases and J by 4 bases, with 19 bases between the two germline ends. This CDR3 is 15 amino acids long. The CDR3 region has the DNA TGTGCCAGCACCCTGGGAGGGAGCCGTCGCTATGGCTACACCTTC. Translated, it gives CASTLGGSRRYGYTF.

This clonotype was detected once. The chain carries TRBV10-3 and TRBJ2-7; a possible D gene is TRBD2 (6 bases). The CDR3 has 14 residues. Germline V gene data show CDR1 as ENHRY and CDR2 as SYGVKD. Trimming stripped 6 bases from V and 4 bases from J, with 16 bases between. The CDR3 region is CAISPVGGLYEQYF. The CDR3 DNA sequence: TGTGCCATCAGCCCCGTGGGGGGATTGTACGAGCAGTACTTC.

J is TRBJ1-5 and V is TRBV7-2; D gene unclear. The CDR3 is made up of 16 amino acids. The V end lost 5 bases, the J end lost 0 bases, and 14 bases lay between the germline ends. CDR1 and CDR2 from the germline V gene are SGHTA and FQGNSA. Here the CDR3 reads CASSPTLWDSNQPQHF. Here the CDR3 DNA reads TGTGCCAGCAGCCCGACCCTCTGGGATAGCAATCAGCCCCAGCATTTT.

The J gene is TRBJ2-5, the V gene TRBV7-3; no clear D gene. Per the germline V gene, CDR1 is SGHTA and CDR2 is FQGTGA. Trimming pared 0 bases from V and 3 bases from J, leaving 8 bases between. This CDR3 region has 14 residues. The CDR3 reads CASSLTGSKETQYF. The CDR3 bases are TGTGCCAGCAGCTTAACGGGAAGTAAAGAGACCCAGTACTTC.

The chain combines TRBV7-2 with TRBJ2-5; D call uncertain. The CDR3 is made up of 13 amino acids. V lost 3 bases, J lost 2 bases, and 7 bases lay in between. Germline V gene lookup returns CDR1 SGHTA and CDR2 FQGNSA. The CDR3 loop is CASSFRRQETQYF. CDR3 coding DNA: TGTGCCAGCAGCTTTCGACGGCAAGAGACCCAGTACTTC.

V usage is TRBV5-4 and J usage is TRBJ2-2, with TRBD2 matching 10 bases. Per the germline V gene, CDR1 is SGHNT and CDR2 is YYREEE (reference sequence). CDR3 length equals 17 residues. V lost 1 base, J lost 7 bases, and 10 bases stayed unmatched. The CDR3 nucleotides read TGTGCCAGCAGCTTGTCCAGCGGGAGGGCCTTGAGCGGGGAGCTGTTTTTT. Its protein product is CASSLSSGRALSGELFF.

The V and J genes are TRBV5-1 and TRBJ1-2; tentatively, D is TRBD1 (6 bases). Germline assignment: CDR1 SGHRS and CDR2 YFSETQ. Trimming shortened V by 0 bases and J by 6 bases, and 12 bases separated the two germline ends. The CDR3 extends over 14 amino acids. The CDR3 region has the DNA TGCGCCAGCAGCTTGGCGTCAGGGGTTGATGGCTACACCTTC. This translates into CASSLASGVDGYTF.

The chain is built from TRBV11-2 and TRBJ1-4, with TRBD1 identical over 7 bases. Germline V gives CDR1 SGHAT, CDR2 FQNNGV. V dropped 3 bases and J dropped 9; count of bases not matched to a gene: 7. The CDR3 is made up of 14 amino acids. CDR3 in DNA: TGTGCCAGCAGCTTGGTACAGGGGTTGAAAAAACTGTTTTTT. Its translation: CASSLVQGLKKLFF.

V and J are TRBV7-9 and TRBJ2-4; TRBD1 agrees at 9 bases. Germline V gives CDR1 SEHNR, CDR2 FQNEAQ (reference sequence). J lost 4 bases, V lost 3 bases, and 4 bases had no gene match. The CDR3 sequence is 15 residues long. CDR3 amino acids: CASSFVGTGKNIQYF. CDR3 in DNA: TGTGCCAGCAGCTTCGTCGGGACAGGGAAAAACATTCAGTACTTC.

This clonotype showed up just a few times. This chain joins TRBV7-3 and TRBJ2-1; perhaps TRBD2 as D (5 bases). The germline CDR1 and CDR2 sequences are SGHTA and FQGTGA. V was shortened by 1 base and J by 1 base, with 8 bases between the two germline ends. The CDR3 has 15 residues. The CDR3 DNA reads TGTGCCAGCAGCTTAAGCGGAGGATCCTACAATGAGCAGTTCTTC. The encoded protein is CASSLSGGSYNEQFF.

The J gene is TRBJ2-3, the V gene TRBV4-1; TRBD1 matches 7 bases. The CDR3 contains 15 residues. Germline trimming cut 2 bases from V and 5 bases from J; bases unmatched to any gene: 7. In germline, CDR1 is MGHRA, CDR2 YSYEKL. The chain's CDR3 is CASSQPFQGEDTQYF. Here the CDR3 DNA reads TGCGCCAGCAGCCAACCGTTCCAGGGGGAAGATACGCAGTATTTT.

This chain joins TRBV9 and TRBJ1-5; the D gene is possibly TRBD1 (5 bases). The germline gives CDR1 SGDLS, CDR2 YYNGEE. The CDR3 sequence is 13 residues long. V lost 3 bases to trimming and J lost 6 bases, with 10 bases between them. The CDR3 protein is CASSGEGLQPQHF. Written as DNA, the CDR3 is TGTGCCAGCAGCGGGGAGGGACTTCAGCCCCAGCATTTT. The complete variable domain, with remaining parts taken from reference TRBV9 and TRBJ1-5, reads DSGVTQTPKHLITATGQRVTLRCSPRSGDLSVYWYQQSLDQGLQFLIQYYNGEERAKGNILERFSAQQFPDLHSELNLSSLELGDSALYFCASSGEGLQPQHFGDGTRLSIL.

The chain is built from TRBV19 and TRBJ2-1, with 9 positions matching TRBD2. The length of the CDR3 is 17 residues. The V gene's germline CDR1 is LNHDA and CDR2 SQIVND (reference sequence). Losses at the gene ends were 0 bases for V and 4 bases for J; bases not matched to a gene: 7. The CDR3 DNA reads TGTGCCAGTAGTATAGACCTGACTAGCGGAGCGTACAATGAGCAGTTCTTC. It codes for CASSIDLTSGAYNEQFF.

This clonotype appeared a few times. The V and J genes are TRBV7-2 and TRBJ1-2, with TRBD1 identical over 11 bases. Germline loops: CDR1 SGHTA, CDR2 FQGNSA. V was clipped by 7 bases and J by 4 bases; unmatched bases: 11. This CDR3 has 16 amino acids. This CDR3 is CASIPDRGRRSYGYTF. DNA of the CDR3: TGTGCCAGCATCCCGGACAGGGGGCGCAGGAGCTATGGCTACACCTTC. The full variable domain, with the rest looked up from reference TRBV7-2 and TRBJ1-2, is GAGVSQSPSNKVTEKGKDVELRCDPISGHTALYWYRQSLGQGLEFLIYFQGNSAPDKSGLPSDRFSAERTGGSVSTLTIQRTQQEDSAVYLCASIPDRGRRSYGYTFGSGTRLTVV.

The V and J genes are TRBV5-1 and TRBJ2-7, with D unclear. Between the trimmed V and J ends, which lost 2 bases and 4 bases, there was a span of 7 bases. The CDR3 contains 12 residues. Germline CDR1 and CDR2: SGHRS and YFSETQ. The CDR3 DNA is TGCGCCAGCAGCTTCCCTAATTACGAGCAGTACTTC. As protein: CASSFPNYEQYF. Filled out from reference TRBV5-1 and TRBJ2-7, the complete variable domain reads KAGVTQTPRYLIKTRGQQVTLSCSPISGHRSVSWYQQTPGQGLQFLFEYFSETQRNKGNFPGRFSGRQFSNSRSEMNVSTLELGDSALYLCASSFPNYEQYFGPGTRLTVT.

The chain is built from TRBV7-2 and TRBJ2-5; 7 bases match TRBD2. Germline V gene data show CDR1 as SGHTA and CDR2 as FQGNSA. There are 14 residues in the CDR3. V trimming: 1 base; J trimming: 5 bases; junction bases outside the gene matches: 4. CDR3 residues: CASSLVAGEETQYF. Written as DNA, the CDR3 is TGTGCCAGCAGCTTAGTGGCGGGAGAGGAGACCCAGTACTTC.

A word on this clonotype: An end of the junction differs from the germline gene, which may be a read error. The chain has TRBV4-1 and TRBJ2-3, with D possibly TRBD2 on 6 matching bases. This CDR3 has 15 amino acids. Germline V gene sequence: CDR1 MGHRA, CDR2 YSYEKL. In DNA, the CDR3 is TGCACCAGCAGCCAAAGGAGCGGGCGGCCAGATACGCAGTATTTT. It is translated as CTSSQRSGRPDTQYF.

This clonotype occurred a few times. The CDR3 loop is CASSLSPGNEQFF. The CDR3 DNA follows: TGTGCCAGCAGCTTATCCCCCGGCAATGAGCAGTTCTTC. This chain joins TRBV7-6 and TRBJ2-1; unclear D gene. The CDR3 is 13 amino acids. CDR1 SGHVS and CDR2 FNYEAQ come from the germline V gene. V was clipped by 2 bases and J by 6 bases, with 8 bases between them.

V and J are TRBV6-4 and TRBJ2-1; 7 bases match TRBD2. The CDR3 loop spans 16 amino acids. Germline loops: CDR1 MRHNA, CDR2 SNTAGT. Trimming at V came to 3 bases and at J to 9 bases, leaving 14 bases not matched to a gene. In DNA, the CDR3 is TGTGCCAGCAGTGAGAGCCCTAGCGGCATCGTCCTTGAGCAGTTCTTC. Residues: CASSESPSGIVLEQFF.

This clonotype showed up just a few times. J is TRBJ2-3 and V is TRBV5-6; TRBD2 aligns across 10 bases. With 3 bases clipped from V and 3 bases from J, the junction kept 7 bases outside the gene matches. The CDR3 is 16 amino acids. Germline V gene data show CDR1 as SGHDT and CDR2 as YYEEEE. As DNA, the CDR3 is TGTGCCAGCAGCTGGGATCTAGCGGGAGTAACAGATACGCAGTATTTT. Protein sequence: CASSWDLAGVTDTQYF.

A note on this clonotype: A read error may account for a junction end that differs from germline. DNA of the CDR3: TGTGCCGGCAGCTTAGGGGACAGGAACTCCTACGAGCAGTACTTC. This encodes CAGSLGDRNSYEQYF. The chain recombines TRBV7-4 with TRBJ2-7, with 8 bases matching TRBD1. Germline lookup yields CDR1 SGHVT and CDR2 SQSDAQ. CDR3 size: 15 residues.

In DNA form, the CDR3 reads TGTGCCAGCAGCTGGGAGGGGGGGCGCAACACTGAAGCTTTCTTT. It specifies CASSWEGGRNTEAFF. The V call is TRBV7-4, the J call TRBJ1-1, with D perhaps matching TRBD1 (6 bases). The CDR3 extends over 15 amino acids. Germline CDR1 reads SGHVT; CDR2 reads SQSDAQ. The germline V and J ends were trimmed by 4 bases and 2 bases, with 14 bases remaining between them.

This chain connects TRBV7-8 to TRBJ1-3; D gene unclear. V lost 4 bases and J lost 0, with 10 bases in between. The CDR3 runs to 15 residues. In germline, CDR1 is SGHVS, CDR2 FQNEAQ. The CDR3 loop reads CASSSTWYSGNTIYF. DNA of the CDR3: TGTGCCAGCAGCTCCACTTGGTACTCTGGAAACACCATATATTTT.